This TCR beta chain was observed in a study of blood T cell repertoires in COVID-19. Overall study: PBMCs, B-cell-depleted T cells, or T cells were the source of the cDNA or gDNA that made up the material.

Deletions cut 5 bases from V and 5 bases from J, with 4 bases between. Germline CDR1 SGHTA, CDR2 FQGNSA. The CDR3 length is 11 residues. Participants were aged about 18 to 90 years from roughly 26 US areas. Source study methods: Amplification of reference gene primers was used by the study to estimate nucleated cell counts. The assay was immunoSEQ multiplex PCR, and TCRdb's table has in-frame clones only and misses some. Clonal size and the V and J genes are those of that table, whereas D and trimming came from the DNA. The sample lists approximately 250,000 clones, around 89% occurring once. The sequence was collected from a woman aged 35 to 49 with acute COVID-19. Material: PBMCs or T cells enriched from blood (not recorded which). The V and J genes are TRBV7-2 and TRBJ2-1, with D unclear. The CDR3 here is CASSPDNEQFF. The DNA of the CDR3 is TGTGCCAGCAGCCCTGACAATGAGCAGTTCTTC.